This T cell receptor beta chain was identified during a study of blood T cell repertoires in COVID-19. Study-wide background: The United States, Italy and Spain provided the acute and convalescent COVID-19 samples. T cells, B-cell-depleted T cells, or PBMCs supplied cDNA or gDNA.

As handled by the study authors: Using reference gene primer amplification, nucleated cell counts were estimated. Sequencing was performed with immunoSEQ multiplex PCR; in TCRdb, only in-frame clones are kept and a portion is missing. D and trimming come from the DNA, and the V and J calls and clone size come from that table. The profile shows 65,000 or so clones, roughly 86% of them singletons. The CDR3 totals 14 residues. V was cut by 2 bases and J by 0 bases, with 10 bases left in between. Germline loops: CDR1 GTSNPN, CDR2 SVGIG (reference sequence). The gene calls are TRBV30 and TRBJ1-2, with D unclear. The specimen was peripheral blood. This receptor was identified in a woman in her 70s with acute or convalescent COVID-19. CDR3 sequence reads: CAWSRTTSNYGYTF. The CDR3 nucleotides are TGTGCCTGGAGTCGTACGACTTCTAACTATGGCTACACCTTC.